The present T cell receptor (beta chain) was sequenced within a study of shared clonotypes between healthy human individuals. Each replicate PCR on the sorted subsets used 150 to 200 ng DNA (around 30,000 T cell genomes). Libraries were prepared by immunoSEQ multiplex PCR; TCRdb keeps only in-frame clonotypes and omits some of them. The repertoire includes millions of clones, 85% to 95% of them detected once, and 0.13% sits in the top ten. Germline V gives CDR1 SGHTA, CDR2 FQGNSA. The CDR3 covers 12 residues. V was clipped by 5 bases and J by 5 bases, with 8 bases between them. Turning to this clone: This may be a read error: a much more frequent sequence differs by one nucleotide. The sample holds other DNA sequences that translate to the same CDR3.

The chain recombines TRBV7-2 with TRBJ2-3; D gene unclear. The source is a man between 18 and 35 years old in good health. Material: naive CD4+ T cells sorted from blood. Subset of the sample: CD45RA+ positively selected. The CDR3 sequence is CASSPSGDTQYF. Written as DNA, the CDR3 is TGTGCCAGCAGCCCCTCGGGAGATACGCAGTATTTT.